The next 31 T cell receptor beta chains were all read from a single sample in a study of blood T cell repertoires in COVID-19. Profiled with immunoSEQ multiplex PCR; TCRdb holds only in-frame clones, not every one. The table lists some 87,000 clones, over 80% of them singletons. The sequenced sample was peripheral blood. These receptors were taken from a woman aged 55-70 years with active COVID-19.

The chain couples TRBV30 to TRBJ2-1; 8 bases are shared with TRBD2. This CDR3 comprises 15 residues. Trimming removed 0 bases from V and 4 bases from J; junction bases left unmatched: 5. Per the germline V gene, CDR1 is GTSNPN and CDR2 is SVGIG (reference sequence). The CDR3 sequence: CAWSVRTSQYNEQFF. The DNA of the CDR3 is TGTGCCTGGAGTGTACGGACTAGCCAATACAATGAGCAGTTCTTC.

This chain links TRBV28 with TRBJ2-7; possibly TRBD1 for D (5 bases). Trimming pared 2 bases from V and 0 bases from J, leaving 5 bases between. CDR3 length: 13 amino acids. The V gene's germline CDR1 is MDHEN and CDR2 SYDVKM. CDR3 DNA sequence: TGTGCCAGCAGTTTAGGGGCCTCCTACGAGCAGTACTTC. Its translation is CASSLGASYEQYF.

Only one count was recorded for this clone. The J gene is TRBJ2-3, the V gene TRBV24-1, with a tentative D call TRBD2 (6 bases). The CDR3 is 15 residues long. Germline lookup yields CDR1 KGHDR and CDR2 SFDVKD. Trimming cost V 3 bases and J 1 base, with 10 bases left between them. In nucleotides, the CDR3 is TGTGCCACCAGTGATCGCCGCGGGGGCACAGATACGCAGTATTTT. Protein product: CATSDRRGGTDTQYF.

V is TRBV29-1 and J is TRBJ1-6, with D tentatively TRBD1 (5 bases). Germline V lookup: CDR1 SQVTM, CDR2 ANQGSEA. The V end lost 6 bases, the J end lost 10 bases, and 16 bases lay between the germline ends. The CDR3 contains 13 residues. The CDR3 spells CSVLDSGNSPLHF. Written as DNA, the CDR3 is TGCAGCGTCCTAGACTCAGGGAACTCACCCCTCCACTTT.

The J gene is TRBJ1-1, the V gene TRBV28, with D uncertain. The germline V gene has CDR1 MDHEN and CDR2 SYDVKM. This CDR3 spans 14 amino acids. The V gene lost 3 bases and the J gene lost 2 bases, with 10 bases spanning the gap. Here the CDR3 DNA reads TGTGCCAGCAGTTTCGAGTTGGTAAACACTGAAGCTTTCTTT. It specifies CASSFELVNTEAFF.

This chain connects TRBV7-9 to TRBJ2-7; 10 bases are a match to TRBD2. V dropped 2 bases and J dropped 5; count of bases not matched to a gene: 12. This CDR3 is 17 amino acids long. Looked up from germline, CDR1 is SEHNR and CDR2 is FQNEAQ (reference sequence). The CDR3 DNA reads TGTGCCAGCAGCTTATTCCCTAGCGGGGGCCCCCGTCACGAGCAGTACTTC. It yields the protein CASSLFPSGGPRHEQYF. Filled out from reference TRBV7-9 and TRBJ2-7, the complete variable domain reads DTGVSQNPRHKITKRGQNVTFRCDPISEHNRLYWYRQTLGQGPEFLTYFQNEAQLEKSRLLSDRFSAERPKGSFSTLEIQRTEQGDSAMYLCASSLFPSGGPRHEQYFGPGTRLTVT.

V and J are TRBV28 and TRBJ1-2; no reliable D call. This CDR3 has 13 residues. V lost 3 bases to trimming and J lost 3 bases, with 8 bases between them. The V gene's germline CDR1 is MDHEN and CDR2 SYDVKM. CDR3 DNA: TGTGCCAGCAGTTTCACCGGGTACTATGGCTACACCTTC. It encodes CASSFTGYYGYTF.

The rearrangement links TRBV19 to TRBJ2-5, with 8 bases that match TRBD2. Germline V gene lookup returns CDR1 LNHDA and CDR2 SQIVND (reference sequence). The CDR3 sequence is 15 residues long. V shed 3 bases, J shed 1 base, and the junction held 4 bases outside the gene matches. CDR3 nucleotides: TGTGCCAGTAGTATCGGCGGGGGGTTCCAAGAGACCCAGTACTTC. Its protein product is CASSIGGGFQETQYF.

The CDR3 region has the DNA TGTGCCAGCACCGGGACAGGGGGCTTTCTTTTCCGTGGCTACACCTTC. Amino acids: CASTGTGGFLFRGYTF. The rearrangement uses TRBV7-2 and TRBJ1-2; TRBD1 matches at 12 bases. The CDR3 contains 16 residues. V dropped 7 bases and J dropped 7; count of bases not matched to a gene: 13. CDR1 and CDR2 from the germline V gene are SGHTA and FQGNSA.

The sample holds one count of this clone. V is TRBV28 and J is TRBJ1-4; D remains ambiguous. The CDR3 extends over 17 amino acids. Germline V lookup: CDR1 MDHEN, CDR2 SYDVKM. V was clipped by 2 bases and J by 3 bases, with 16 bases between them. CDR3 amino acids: CASSLTVTSTSNEKLFF. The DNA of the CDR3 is TGTGCCAGCAGTTTAACGGTCACCTCTACCTCTAATGAAAAACTGTTTTTT.

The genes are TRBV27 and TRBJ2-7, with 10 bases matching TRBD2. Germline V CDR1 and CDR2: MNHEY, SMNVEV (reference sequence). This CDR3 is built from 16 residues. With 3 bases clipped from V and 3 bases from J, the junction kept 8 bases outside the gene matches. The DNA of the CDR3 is TGTGCCAGCAGTTTGGGAGCTAGCGGGAGACTCTACGAGCAGTACTTC. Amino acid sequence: CASSLGASGRLYEQYF.

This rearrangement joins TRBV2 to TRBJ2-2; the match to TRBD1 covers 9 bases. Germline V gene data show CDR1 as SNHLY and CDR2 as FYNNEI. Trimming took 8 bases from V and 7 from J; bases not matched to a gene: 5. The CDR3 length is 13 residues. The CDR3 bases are TGTGCCAGCCGGGACAGGGTGGTCGGGGAGCTGTTTTTT. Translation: CASRDRVVGELFF.

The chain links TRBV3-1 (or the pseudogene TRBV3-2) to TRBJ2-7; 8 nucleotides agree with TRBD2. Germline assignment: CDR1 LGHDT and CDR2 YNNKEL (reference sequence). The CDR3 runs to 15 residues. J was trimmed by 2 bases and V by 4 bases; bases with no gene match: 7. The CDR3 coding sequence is TGTGCCAGCAGCCGGATAGCGGGGCAAACCTACGAGCAGTACTTC. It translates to CASSRIAGQTYEQYF.

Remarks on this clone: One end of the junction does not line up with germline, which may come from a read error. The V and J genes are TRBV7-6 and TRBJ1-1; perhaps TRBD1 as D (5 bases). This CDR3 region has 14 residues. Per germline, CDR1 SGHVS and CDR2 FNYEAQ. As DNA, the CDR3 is TGTGCCAGCACCTTAAACGGGGGGAACACTGAAGCTTTCTTT. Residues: CASTLNGGNTEAFF.

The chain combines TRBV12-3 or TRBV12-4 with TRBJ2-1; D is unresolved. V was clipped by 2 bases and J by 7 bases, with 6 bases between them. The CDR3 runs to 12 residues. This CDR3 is CASSLIFNEQFF. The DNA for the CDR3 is TGTGCCAGCAGTTTAATCTTTAATGAGCAGTTCTTC.

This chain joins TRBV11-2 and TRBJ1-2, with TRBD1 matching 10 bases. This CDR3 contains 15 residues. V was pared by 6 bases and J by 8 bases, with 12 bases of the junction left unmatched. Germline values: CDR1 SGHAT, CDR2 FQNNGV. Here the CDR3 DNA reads TGTGCCAGCAGACATCCGTGGGACAGGGGTGACGGCTACACCTTC. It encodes CASRHPWDRGDGYTF.

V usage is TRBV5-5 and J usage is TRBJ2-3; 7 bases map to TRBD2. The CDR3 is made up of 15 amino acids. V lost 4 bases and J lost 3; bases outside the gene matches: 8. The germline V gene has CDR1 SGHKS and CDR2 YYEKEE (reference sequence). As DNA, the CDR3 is TGTGCCAGCAGCACCTCGCCCGGGAGGACAGATACGCAGTATTTT. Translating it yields CASSTSPGRTDTQYF.

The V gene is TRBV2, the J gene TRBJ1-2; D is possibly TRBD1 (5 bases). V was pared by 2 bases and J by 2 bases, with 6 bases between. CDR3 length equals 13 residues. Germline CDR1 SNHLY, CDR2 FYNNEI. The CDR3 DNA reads TGTGCCAGCAGTGAACAGGGAAACTATGGCTACACCTTC. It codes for CASSEQGNYGYTF. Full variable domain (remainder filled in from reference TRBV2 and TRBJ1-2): EPEVTQTPSHQVTQMGQEVILRCVPISNHLYFYWYRQILGQKVEFLVSFYNNEISEKSEIFDDQFSVERPDGSNFTLKIRSTKLEDSAMYFCASSEQGNYGYTFGSGTRLTVV.

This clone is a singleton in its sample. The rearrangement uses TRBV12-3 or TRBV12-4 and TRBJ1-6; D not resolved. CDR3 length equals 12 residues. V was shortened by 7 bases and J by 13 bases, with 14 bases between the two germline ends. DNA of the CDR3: TGTGCCAGCACTTCCGACGGCGGGCCCCTCCACTTT. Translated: CASTSDGGPLHF.

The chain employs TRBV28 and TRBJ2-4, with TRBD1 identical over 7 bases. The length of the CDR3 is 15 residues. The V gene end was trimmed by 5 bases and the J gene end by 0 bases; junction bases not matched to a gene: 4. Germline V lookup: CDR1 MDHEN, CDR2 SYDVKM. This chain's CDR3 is CASSPSGGAKNIQYF. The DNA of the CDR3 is TGTGCCAGCAGTCCTTCAGGGGGAGCCAAAAACATTCAGTACTTC.

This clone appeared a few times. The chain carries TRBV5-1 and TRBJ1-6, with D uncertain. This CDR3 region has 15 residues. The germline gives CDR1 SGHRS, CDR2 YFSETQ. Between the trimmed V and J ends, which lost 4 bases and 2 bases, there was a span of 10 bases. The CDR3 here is CASSPSGPYNSPLHF. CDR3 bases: TGCGCCAGCAGCCCCTCAGGTCCCTATAATTCACCCCTCCACTTT.

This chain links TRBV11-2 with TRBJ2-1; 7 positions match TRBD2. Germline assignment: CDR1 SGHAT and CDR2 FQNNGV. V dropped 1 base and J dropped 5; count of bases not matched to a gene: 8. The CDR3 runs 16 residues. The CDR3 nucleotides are TGTGCCAGCAGCTTAGCCTGGCGGGGGACCCACAATGAGCAGTTCTTC. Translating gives CASSLAWRGTHNEQFF.

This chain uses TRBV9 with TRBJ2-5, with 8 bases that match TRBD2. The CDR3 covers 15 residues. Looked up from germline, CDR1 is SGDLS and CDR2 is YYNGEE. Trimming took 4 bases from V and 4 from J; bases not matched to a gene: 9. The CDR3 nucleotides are TGTGCCAGCAGCAAACTAGCGGACGGGGTAGAGACCCAGTACTTC. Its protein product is CASSKLADGVETQYF. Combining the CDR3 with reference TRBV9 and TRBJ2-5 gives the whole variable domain DSGVTQTPKHLITATGQRVTLRCSPRSGDLSVYWYQQSLDQGLQFLIQYYNGEERAKGNILERFSAQQFPDLHSELNLSSLELGDSALYFCASSKLADGVETQYFGPGTRLLVL.

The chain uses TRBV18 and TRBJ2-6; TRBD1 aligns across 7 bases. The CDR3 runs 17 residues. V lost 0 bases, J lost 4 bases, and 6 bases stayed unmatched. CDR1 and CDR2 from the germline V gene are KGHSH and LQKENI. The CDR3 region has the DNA TGTGCCAGCTCACCACCCACAGGGGTGGGGGGGGCCAACGTCCTGACTTTC. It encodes CASSPPTGVGGANVLTF.

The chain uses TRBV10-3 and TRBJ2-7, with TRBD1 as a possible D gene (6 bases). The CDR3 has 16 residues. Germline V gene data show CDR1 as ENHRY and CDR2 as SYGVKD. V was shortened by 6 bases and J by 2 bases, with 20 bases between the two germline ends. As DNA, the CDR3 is TGTGCCATCAGGGACCCGACAGGACAGACTACCTACGAGCAGTACTTC. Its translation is CAIRDPTGQTTYEQYF.

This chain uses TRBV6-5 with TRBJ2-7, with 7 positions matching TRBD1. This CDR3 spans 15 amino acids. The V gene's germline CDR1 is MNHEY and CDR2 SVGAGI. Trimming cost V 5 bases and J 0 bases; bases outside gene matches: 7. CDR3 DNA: TGTGCCAGCAGTCCGACAGGGTTAAGCTCCTACGAGCAGTACTTC. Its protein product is CASSPTGLSSYEQYF.

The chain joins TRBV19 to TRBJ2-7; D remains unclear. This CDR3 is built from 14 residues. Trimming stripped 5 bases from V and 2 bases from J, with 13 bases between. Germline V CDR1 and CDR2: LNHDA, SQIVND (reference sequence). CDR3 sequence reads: CASSLGQATYEQYF. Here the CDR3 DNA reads TGTGCCAGTAGTCTAGGTCAGGCCACCTACGAGCAGTACTTC.

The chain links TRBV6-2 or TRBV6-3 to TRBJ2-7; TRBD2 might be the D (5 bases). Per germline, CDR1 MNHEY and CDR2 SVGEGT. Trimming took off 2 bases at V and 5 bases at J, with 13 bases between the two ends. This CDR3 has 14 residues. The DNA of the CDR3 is TGTGCCAGCAGTTACGAGAGAGGGATCGACGAGCAGTACTTC. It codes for CASSYERGIDEQYF.

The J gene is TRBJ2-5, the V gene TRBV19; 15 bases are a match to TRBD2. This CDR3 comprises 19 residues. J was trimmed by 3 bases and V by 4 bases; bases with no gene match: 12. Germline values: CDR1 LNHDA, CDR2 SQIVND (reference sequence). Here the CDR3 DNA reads TGTGCCAGTAGTACCCGACCGGGACTAGCGGGAGGTTGGAAAGAGACCCAGTACTTC. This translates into CASSTRPGLAGGWKETQYF. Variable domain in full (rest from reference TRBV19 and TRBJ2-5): DGGITQSPKYLFRKEGQNVTLSCEQNLNHDAMYWYRQDPGQGLRLIYYSQIVNDFQKGDIAEGYSVSREKKESFPLTVTSAQKNPTAFYLCASSTRPGLAGGWKETQYFGPGTRLLVL.

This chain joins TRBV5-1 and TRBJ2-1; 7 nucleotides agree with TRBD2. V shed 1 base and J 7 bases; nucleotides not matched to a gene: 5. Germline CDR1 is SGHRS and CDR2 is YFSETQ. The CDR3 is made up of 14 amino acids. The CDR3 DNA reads TGCGCCAGCAGCTTGTCTAGCGGAAGTAATGAGCAGTTCTTC. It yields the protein CASSLSSGSNEQFF.

The CDR3 here is CASRQGTSTDTQYF. CDR3 in DNA: TGCGCCAGCAGACAAGGGACTAGCACAGATACGCAGTATTTT. The V gene is TRBV5-1, the J gene TRBJ2-3, with a possible D match to TRBD2 (6 bases). Trimming removed 5 bases at V and 0 bases at J, with 10 bases between. CDR1 SGHRS and CDR2 YFSETQ come from the germline V gene. This CDR3 comprises 14 residues. The entire variable domain, with the rest obtained from reference TRBV5-1 and TRBJ2-3, is as follows: KAGVTQTPRYLIKTRGQQVTLSCSPISGHRSVSWYQQTPGQGLQFLFEYFSETQRNKGNFPGRFSGRQFSNSRSEMNVSTLELGDSALYLCASRQGTSTDTQYFGPGTRLTVL.